This T cell receptor (beta chain) was profiled in a study of post-analysis software for immune sequencing data. Findings of the study overall: Several TRBV segments occurring more often in patients than controls included TRBV5-6, TRBV5-1 and TRBV20-1.

Unique molecular identifiers tagged the TCR beta cDNA libraries. Roughly 450,000 cDNA molecules came from about 1 to 10 million T cells. TCRdb independently ran MiXCR on the PCR reads; one entry per CDR3 protein. The sample has about 540,000 distinct CDR3 sequences, around 31% seen once. CDR3 length equals 14 residues. V was shortened by 0 bases and J by 11 bases, with 11 bases between the two germline ends. The germline gives CDR1 MNHNY, CDR2 SVGAGI (reference sequence). There are a few counts of this clonotype. No antigen is known for it. The rearrangement joins TRBV6-6 to TRBJ1-6; tentatively, D is TRBD1 (6 bases). The TCR originated in a girl under 18 with multiple sclerosis. The sample comprised blood. This chain's CDR3 is CASSYSTGGAPLHF. The CDR3 nucleotides read TGTGCCAGCAGTTACTCGACAGGAGGTGCACCCCTCCACTTT.